The subject of this entry is one T cell receptor beta chain. Its specificity is not known. This CDR3 region has 15 residues. CDR1 MDHEN and CDR2 SYDVKM come from the germline V gene. V was pared by 5 bases and J by 2 bases, with 16 bases between. Measured with immunoSEQ multiplex PCR; TCRdb has only the in-frame clones, and not every one. The sample shows over 5,000 clones, less than 85% of them seen only once. This sample is drawn from a study of early stage breast cancer tumors. General study findings and limits: Unsorted bulk genomic DNA sequencing lacked pairing and functional marker data.

The chain employs TRBV28 and TRBJ2-7; D is possibly TRBD1 (6 bases). The material sequenced was breast tumor tissue. The receptor comes from a person in their sixties with breast cancer. CDR3: CASSPPPDRAYEQYF. CDR3 DNA sequence: TGTGCCAGCAGTCCACCTCCGGACAGAGCCTACGAGCAGTACTTC. Filled out from reference TRBV28 and TRBJ2-7, the complete variable domain reads DVKVTQSSRYLVKRTGEKVFLECVQDMDHENMFWYRQDPGLGLRLIYFSYDVKMKEKGDIPEGYSVSREKKERFSLILESASTNQTSMYLCASSPPPDRAYEQYFGPGTRLTVT.